This passage covers 12 T cell receptor beta chains from one sample sequenced in a study of blood T cell repertoires in COVID-19. The method was immunoSEQ multiplex PCR; TCRdb's version includes in-frame clones alone and lacks a portion of them. The sample yields 250,000 or so clones, over 80% seen once. Sequenced sample: peripheral blood. These receptors all stem from a man aged 30 to 45 who had recovered from COVID-19.

The rearrangement links TRBV14 to TRBJ2-7; D not certain. V was pared by 0 bases and J by 0 bases, with 6 bases between. The CDR3 contains 14 residues. Germline-derived CDR1 and CDR2 are SGHDN and FVKESK. The CDR3 sequence is CASSQDSSSYEQYV. CDR3 DNA: TGTGCCAGCAGCCAAGATAGCAGCTCCTACGAGCAGTACGTC.

This clone appeared a single time. The chain combines TRBV15 with TRBJ2-1; D remains unclear. Germline V gives CDR1 LNHNV, CDR2 YYDKDF (reference sequence). This CDR3 is 13 amino acids long. V lost 3 bases to trimming and J lost 9 bases, with 12 bases between them. This CDR3 is CATSRPPESEQFF. CDR3 DNA sequence: TGTGCCACCAGCAGGCCCCCGGAGAGTGAGCAGTTCTTC.

The V and J genes are TRBV5-1 and TRBJ2-2, with D possibly TRBD2 on 5 matching bases. CDR3 size: 13 residues. V shed 9 bases and J shed 4 bases, with 13 bases lying between them. Germline V CDR1 and CDR2: SGHRS, YFSETQ. CDR3 sequence reads: CATRGPGTGELFF. DNA for the CDR3: TGCGCCACCCGGGGTCCGGGCACCGGGGAGCTGTTTTTT.

The chain links TRBV4-2 to TRBJ1-4, with unresolved D. The CDR3 has 16 residues. The germline V and J ends were trimmed by 0 bases and 5 bases, with 13 bases remaining between them. Germline V gene sequence: CDR1 LGHNA, CDR2 YNFKEQ. DNA for the CDR3: TGTGCCAGCAGCCAAGATCTTCGAGGAGAAAATGAAAAACTGTTTTTT. Its protein product is CASSQDLRGENEKLFF.

Written as DNA, the CDR3 is TGTGCCAGCAGCGCCCCCCCGCGGGTTTATAACTCTGAAGCTTTCTTT. Translating gives CASSAPPRVYNSEAFF. The rearrangement uses TRBV21-1 and TRBJ1-1. TRBV21-1 represents a pseudogene. This CDR3 is 16 amino acids long.

This clone was counted once. The gene calls are TRBV6-2 or TRBV6-3 and TRBJ1-1; TRBD1 aligns across 11 bases. Germline CDR1 MNHEY, CDR2 SVGEGT. With 2 bases clipped from V and 0 bases from J, the junction kept 2 bases outside the gene matches. CDR3 length: 16 amino acids. The CDR3 region is CASSYRTGGVNTEAFF. CDR3 in DNA: TGTGCCAGCAGTTACAGGACAGGGGGCGTGAACACTGAAGCTTTCTTT.

Many counts were recorded for this clone. The rearrangement links TRBV6-4 to TRBJ2-3; a possible D gene is TRBD2 (6 bases). Per germline, CDR1 MRHNA and CDR2 SNTAGT. V was shortened by 4 bases and J by 2 bases, with 13 bases between the two germline ends. The CDR3 extends over 15 amino acids. This CDR3 reads CASSAGLQSTDTQYF. The DNA of the CDR3 is TGTGCCAGCAGTGCGGGACTCCAGTCCACAGATACGCAGTATTTT.

There are a few counts of this clone. The chain carries TRBV11-2 and TRBJ2-5; a weak D match, TRBD2 (5 bases). V lost 0 bases and J 5 bases, leaving 10 bases between the germline ends. This CDR3 comprises 14 residues. In germline, CDR1 is SGHAT, CDR2 FQNNGV. The CDR3 spells CASSLDSGWETQYF. CDR3 nucleotides: TGTGCCAGCAGCTTAGATTCGGGGTGGGAGACCCAGTACTTC.

The V and J genes are TRBV3-1 (or the pseudogene TRBV3-2) and TRBJ2-3, with D possibly being TRBD1 (6 bases). The germline CDR1 and CDR2 sequences are LGHDT and YNNKEL (reference sequence). This CDR3 is 14 amino acids long. V lost 4 bases, J lost 1 base, and 9 bases lay in between. CDR3: CASSPGAGTDTQYF. As DNA, the CDR3 is TGTGCCAGCAGCCCAGGGGCGGGCACAGATACGCAGTATTTT.

The chain joins TRBV5-1 to TRBJ2-3; 14 nucleotides line up with TRBD2. Trimming cost V 4 bases and J 9 bases; bases outside gene matches: 7. The germline V gene encodes CDR1 SGHRS and CDR2 YFSETQ. The CDR3 totals 15 residues. Here the CDR3 reads CASSPGLAGEGTQYF. The CDR3 DNA reads as TGCGCCAGCAGCCCGGGACTAGCGGGGGAGGGGACGCAGTATTTT.

The V gene is TRBV12-3 or TRBV12-4, the J gene TRBJ2-3; D is uncertain. Trimming took 6 bases from V and 2 from J, leaving 3 bases between them. The length of the CDR3 is 11 residues. CDR3 bases: TGTGCCAGCAGCTACACAGATACGCAGTATTTT. The encoded protein is CASSYTDTQYF.

The rearrangement joins TRBV12-3 or TRBV12-4 to TRBJ2-5; 7 nucleotides agree with TRBD1. The CDR3 consists of 13 residues. V was clipped by 5 bases and J by 2 bases; unmatched bases: 2. CDR3 amino acids: CASSGQEQETQYF. In nucleotides, the CDR3 is TGTGCCAGCAGTGGACAGGAGCAAGAGACCCAGTACTTC.